One sample yielded the 20 T cell receptor beta chains listed below, sequenced in a study of blood T cell repertoires in COVID-19. The repertoire was sequenced with immunoSEQ multiplex PCR; TCRdb's copy has only in-frame clones and lacks some. The sample includes around 150,000 clones, about 93% seen only once; the top ten take 3.5% to 5%. Sequenced material: peripheral blood. These receptors originate from a woman aged 45 to 65 with acute or convalescent COVID-19.

The CDR3 nucleotides read TGTGCCAGCAGCCCTATGCGGGGGGCCCCTCGAGCAGATACGCAGTATTTT. Its protein is CASSPMRGAPRADTQYF. The chain uses TRBV4-2 and TRBJ2-3; TRBD2 agrees at 8 bases. J gave up 4 bases and V 4 bases, and 13 bases lay outside the gene matches. CDR1 and CDR2 from the germline V gene are LGHNA and YNFKEQ. The length of the CDR3 is 17 residues.

This chain uses TRBV5-6 with TRBJ1-1; the D is unclear. V was trimmed by 4 bases and J by 3 bases, leaving 13 bases between them. Germline V CDR1 and CDR2: SGHDT, YYEEEE. This CDR3 comprises 14 residues. CDR3 DNA: TGTGCCAGCAGCACTATGACCGAGGACACTGAAGCTTTCTTT. This codes for CASSTMTEDTEAFF.

V and J are TRBV9 and TRBJ1-5; weak D call: TRBD1 (5 bases). CDR1 and CDR2 from the germline V gene are SGDLS and YYNGEE. The CDR3 spans 15 residues. V lost 3 bases to trimming and J lost 6 bases, with 16 bases between them. The CDR3 sequence is CASSALPGGGQPQHF. CDR3 in DNA: TGTGCCAGCAGCGCCCTGCCGGGGGGTGGTCAGCCCCAGCATTTT.

This sequence joins TRBV5-1 and TRBJ2-7; D is uncertain. This CDR3 is built from 13 residues. Trimming removed 4 bases at V and 5 bases at J, with 13 bases between. Germline assignment: CDR1 SGHRS and CDR2 YFSETQ. CDR3 DNA: TGCGCCAGCAGCGTCCCGCGGAGAGACGAGCAGTACTTC. Its protein product is CASSVPRRDEQYF.

V is TRBV7-2 and J is TRBJ1-5; D not certain. CDR3 length equals 13 residues. Germline V gives CDR1 SGHTA, CDR2 FQGNSA. The V end was cut by 1 base, the J end by 5 bases, with 6 bases between. DNA for the CDR3: TGTGCCAGCAGCTTAGGGGCAGATCAGCCCCAGCATTTT. This gives the protein CASSLGADQPQHF.

The chain joins TRBV2 to TRBJ1-6; D uncertain. Trimming shortened V by 3 bases and J by 0 bases, and 6 bases separated the two germline ends. Germline loops: CDR1 SNHLY, CDR2 FYNNEI. The CDR3 covers 15 residues. The DNA of the CDR3 is TGTGCCAGCAGTGATTCAGGCTCCTATAATTCACCCCTCCACTTT. Protein product: CASSDSGSYNSPLHF. Combining the CDR3 with reference TRBV2 and TRBJ1-6 gives the whole variable domain EPEVTQTPSHQVTQMGQEVILRCVPISNHLYFYWYRQILGQKVEFLVSFYNNEISEKSEIFDDQFSVERPDGSNFTLKIRSTKLEDSAMYFCASSDSGSYNSPLHFGNGTRLTVT.

Only one count was recorded for this clone. V usage is TRBV5-1 and J usage is TRBJ2-7; 16 bases align to TRBD2. The CDR3 is 19 residues long. Trimming removed 4 bases from V and 6 bases from J; junction bases left unmatched: 16. Germline loops: CDR1 SGHRS, CDR2 YFSETQ. The CDR3 region has the DNA TGCGCCAGCAGCAATGGGACTAGCGGGAGGGCCGTGAGGGGGAGCGAGCAGTACTTC. This encodes CASSNGTSGRAVRGSEQYF.

The chain employs TRBV18 and TRBJ1-2, with TRBD1 matching 9 bases. The CDR3 contains 14 residues. The V gene's germline CDR1 is KGHSH and CDR2 LQKENI. Trimming cost V 6 bases and J 7 bases; bases outside gene matches: 9. The CDR3 loop reads CASSPDRGIGGYTF. The CDR3 DNA is TGTGCCAGCTCTCCCGACAGGGGGATCGGTGGCTACACCTTC. Full variable domain (rest looked up from reference TRBV18 and TRBJ1-2): NAGVMQNPRHLVRRRGQEARLRCSPMKGHSHVYWYRQLPEEGLKFMVYLQKENIIDESGMPKERFSAEFPKEGPSILRIQQVVRGDSAAYFCASSPDRGIGGYTFGSGTRLTVV.

V and J are TRBV2 and TRBJ1-5, with TRBD1 matching over 7 bases. With V trimmed by 6 bases and J by 5 bases, 7 bases remained unmatched. Germline values: CDR1 SNHLY, CDR2 FYNNEI. The CDR3 consists of 14 residues. CDR3 nucleotides: TGTGCCAGCAGCCTGAGGGGGCTGGATCAGCCCCAGCATTTT. Translation: CASSLRGLDQPQHF. The whole variable domain, filled in from reference TRBV2 and TRBJ1-5, reads EPEVTQTPSHQVTQMGQEVILRCVPISNHLYFYWYRQILGQKVEFLVSFYNNEISEKSEIFDDQFSVERPDGSNFTLKIRSTKLEDSAMYFCASSLRGLDQPQHFGDGTRLSIL.

This clone was recorded once. CDR3 in amino acids: CASSPPDPGSYEQYF. The CDR3 nucleotides read TGTGCCAGCAGCCCTCCCGACCCGGGGTCCTACGAGCAGTACTTC. The chain links TRBV13 to TRBJ2-7; the D gene is possibly TRBD2 (5 bases). Germline CDR1 PRHDT, CDR2 FYEKMQ (reference sequence). CDR3 length: 15 amino acids. V lost 5 bases, J lost 1 base, and 15 bases lay in between. Full variable domain (remainder filled in from reference TRBV13 and TRBJ2-7): AAGVIQSPRHLIKEKRETATLKCYPIPRHDTVYWYQQGPGQDPQFLISFYEKMQSDKGSIPDRFSAQQFSDYHSELNMSSLELGDSALYFCASSPPDPGSYEQYFGPGTRLTVT.

The CDR3 reads CASSLTKGGQTQYF. In DNA, the CDR3 is TGTGCCAGCAGCTTGACTAAAGGGGGACAGACCCAGTACTTC. The chain employs TRBV5-5 and TRBJ2-5; tentatively, D is TRBD1 (6 bases). The V end was cut by 1 base, the J end by 6 bases, with 13 bases between. The CDR3 is made up of 14 amino acids. Germline values: CDR1 SGHKS, CDR2 YYEKEE (reference sequence).

This chain links TRBV3-1 (or the pseudogene TRBV3-2) with TRBJ1-1; no reliable D call. The CDR3 covers 14 residues. Germline lookup yields CDR1 LGHDT and CDR2 YNNKEL (reference sequence). Trimming shortened V by 3 bases and J by 0 bases, and 8 bases separated the two germline ends. The CDR3 bases are TGTGCCAGCAGCCAGTCACTAATGAACACTGAAGCTTTCTTT. This translates into CASSQSLMNTEAFF.

The chain combines TRBV19 with TRBJ1-2; TRBD1 is a possible D gene (6 bases). Germline V gene lookup returns CDR1 LNHDA and CDR2 SQIVND (reference sequence). The CDR3 loop spans 16 amino acids. Deletions cut 0 bases from V and 0 bases from J, with 11 bases between. CDR3 amino acids: CASSIDPRTANYGYTF. The CDR3 DNA reads TGTGCCAGTAGTATAGATCCCCGGACAGCTAACTATGGCTACACCTTC.

The chain joins TRBV24-1 to TRBJ1-2; 7 bases align to TRBD1. Looked up from germline, CDR1 is KGHDR and CDR2 is SFDVKD. CDR3 length equals 13 residues. The J segment lost 8 bases and the V segment lost 4 bases, leaving 6 bases of the junction unmatched. The DNA of the CDR3 is TGTGCCACCAGTGACAGGGACAGCTCAGGCTACACCTTC. This encodes CATSDRDSSGYTF.

Of note for this clone: Other DNA sequences in this specimen translate into the identical CDR3. The chain joins TRBV12-3 or TRBV12-4 to TRBJ1-2; no definite D call. The CDR3 runs 13 residues. Trimming stripped 1 base from V and 4 bases from J, with 7 bases between. CDR3 residues: CASSLGAAYGYTF. As DNA, the CDR3 is TGTGCCAGCAGTTTAGGGGCCGCCTATGGCTACACCTTC.

This sequence joins TRBV7-9 and TRBJ1-3, with D possibly TRBD1 on 6 matching bases. The V and J ends lost 1 base and 4 bases respectively, with 14 bases between them. This CDR3 is 16 amino acids long. Germline V gene sequence: CDR1 SEHNR, CDR2 FQNEAQ (reference sequence). DNA for the CDR3: TGTGCCAGCAGCTTAGTATCAGGGGCGCGAGGAAACACCATATATTTT. Amino acids: CASSLVSGARGNTIYF.

This clone has just one count. CDR3 sequence: CAWSSGGPGDTQYF. In DNA, the CDR3 is TGTGCCTGGAGTAGCGGGGGGCCCGGGGATACGCAGTATTTT. The V and J genes are TRBV30 and TRBJ2-3; 9 bases align to TRBD2. Germline lookup yields CDR1 GTSNPN and CDR2 SVGIG (reference sequence). J gave up 6 bases and V 2 bases, and 6 bases lay outside the gene matches. The CDR3 spans 14 residues.

The chain recombines TRBV27 with TRBJ1-4; 8 positions match TRBD1. CDR3 length equals 20 residues. V was clipped by 5 bases and J by 3 bases; unmatched bases: 20. CDR1 and CDR2 from the germline V gene are MNHEY and SMNVEV (reference sequence). CDR3 amino acids: CASSRVWITTSGQANEKLFF. CDR3 bases: TGTGCCAGCAGTAGAGTATGGATTACGACCTCGGGACAGGCTAATGAAAAACTGTTTTTT.

This sequence joins TRBV7-9 and TRBJ2-1; a weak D match, TRBD2 (6 bases). CDR1 is SEHNR and CDR2 is FQNEAQ in the germline V gene (reference sequence). The CDR3 consists of 16 residues. The ends were cut back, 0 bases at V and 0 bases at J, with 9 bases in the middle. CDR3 loop: CASSLALGSSYNEQFF. In DNA, the CDR3 is TGTGCCAGCAGCTTAGCGCTCGGGAGCTCCTACAATGAGCAGTTCTTC.

The chain links TRBV7-9 to TRBJ1-2; no clear D. Per germline, CDR1 SEHNR and CDR2 FQNEAQ (reference sequence). The CDR3 is made up of 14 amino acids. Trimming removed 5 bases from V and 1 base from J, with 11 bases in between. The CDR3 sequence is CASSPPLVNYGYTF. As DNA, the CDR3 is TGTGCCAGCAGCCCTCCCCTAGTTAACTATGGCTACACCTTC. Full variable domain (rest looked up from reference TRBV7-9 and TRBJ1-2): DTGVSQNPRHKITKRGQNVTFRCDPISEHNRLYWYRQTLGQGPEFLTYFQNEAQLEKSRLLSDRFSAERPKGSFSTLEIQRTEQGDSAMYLCASSPPLVNYGYTFGSGTRLTVV.